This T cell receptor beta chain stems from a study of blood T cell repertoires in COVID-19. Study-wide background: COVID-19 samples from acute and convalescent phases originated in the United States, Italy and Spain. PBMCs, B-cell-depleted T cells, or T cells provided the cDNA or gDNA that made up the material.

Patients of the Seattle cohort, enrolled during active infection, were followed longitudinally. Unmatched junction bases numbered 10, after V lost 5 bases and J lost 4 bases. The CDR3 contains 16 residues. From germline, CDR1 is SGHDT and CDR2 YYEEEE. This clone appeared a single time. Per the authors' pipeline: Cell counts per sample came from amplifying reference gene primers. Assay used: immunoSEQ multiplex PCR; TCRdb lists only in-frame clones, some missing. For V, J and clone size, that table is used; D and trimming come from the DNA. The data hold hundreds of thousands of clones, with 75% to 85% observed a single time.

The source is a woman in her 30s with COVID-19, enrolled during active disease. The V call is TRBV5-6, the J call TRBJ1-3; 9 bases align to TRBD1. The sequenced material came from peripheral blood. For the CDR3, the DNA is TGTGCCAGCAGGCTAACCCGGGACAGGGAAGGAAACACCATATATTTT. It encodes CASRLTRDREGNTIYF.